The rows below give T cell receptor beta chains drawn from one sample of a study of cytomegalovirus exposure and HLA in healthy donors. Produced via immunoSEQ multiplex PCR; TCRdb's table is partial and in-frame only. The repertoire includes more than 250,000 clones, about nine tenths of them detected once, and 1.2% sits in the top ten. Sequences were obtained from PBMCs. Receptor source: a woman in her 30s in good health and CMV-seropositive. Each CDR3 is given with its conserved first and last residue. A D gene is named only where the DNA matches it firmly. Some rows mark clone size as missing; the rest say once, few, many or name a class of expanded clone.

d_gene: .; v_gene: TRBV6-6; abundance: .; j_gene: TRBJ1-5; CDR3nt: TGTGCCAGCAGTTTCGACCCGTCCCTCAATCAGCCCCAGCATTTT; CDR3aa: CASSFDPSLNQPQHF
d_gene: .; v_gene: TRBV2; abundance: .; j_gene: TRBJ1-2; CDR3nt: TGTGCCAGCAGTGAACGGGGCCTCTATGGCTACACCTTC; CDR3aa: CASSERGLYGYTF
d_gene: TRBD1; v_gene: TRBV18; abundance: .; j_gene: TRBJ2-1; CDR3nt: TGTGCCAGCTCACCATCCAGGGGGAGAAATGAGCAGTTCTTC; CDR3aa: CASSPSRGRNEQFF
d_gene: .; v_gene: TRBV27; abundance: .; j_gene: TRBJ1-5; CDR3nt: TGTGCCAGCAAGGAAATGTATAGCAATCAGCCCCAGCATTTT; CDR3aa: CASKEMYSNQPQHF
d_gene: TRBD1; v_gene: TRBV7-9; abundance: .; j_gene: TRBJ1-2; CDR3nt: TGTGCCAGCAGCTTAGGGGACAGATATGGCTACACCTTC; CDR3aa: CASSLGDRYGYTF
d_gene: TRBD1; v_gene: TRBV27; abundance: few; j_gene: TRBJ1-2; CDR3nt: TGTGCCAGCGGCCGGGGACAGTATGGCTACACCTTC; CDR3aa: CASGRGQYGYTF
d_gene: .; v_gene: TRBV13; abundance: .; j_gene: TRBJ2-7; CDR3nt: TGTGCCAGCAGCTGGAGAGGGATGAACTACGAGCAGTACTTC; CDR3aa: CASSWRGMNYEQYF
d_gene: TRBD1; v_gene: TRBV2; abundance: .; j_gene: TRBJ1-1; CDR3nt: TGTGCCAGCAGAGGGCCGGGACAGGGTTCTGAAGCTTTCTTT; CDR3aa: CASRGPGQGSEAFF
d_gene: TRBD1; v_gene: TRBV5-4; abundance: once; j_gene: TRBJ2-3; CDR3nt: TGTGCCAGCAGCCTCCAACCGGACAGGGCCACAGATACGCAGTATTTT; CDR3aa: CASSLQPDRATDTQYF
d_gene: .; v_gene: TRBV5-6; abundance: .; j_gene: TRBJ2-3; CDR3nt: TGTGCCAGCAGGATAAGGACCGGAGGAGGCACAGATACGCAGTATTTT; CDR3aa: CASRIRTGGGTDTQYF
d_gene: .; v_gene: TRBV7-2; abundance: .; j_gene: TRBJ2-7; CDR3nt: TGTGCCAGCAGCTTATTGGCTAGCGAGTCCTACGAGCAGTACTTC; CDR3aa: CASSLLASESYEQYF
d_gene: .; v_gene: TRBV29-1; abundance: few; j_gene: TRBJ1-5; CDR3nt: TGCAGCGTTGGGGGGGCGAATCAGCCCCAGCATTTT; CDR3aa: CSVGGANQPQHF
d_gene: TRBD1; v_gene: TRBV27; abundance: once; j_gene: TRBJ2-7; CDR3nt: TGTGCCAGCAGCGCCGGGACAGGGGCCTACGAGCAGTACTTC; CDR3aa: CASSAGTGAYEQYF
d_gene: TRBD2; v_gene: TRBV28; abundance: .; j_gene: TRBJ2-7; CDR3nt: TGTGCCACCCATCTAGCGGGAGTATCTGAGCAGTACTTC; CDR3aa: CATHLAGVSEQYF
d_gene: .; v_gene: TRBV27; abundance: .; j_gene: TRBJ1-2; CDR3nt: TGTGCCAGCAGTTTAGGGGATGGCTACACCTTC; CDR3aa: CASSLGDGYTF
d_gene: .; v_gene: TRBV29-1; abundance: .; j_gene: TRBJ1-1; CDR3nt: TGCAGCGTAGAAGGCCTTATGGGGGGGCCCGGCACTGAAGCTTTCTTT; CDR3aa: CSVEGLMGGPGTEAFF
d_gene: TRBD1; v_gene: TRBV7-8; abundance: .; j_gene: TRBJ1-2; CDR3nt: TGTGCCAGCAGCTTAGCGCTTGACAGGGGCTATGGCTACACCTTC; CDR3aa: CASSLALDRGYGYTF
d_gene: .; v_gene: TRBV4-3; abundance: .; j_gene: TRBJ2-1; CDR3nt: TGCGCCAGCAGCCAAGATTGGTTCTGGCGTGGCGGGTACAATGAGCAGTTCTTC; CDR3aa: CASSQDWFWRGGYNEQFF
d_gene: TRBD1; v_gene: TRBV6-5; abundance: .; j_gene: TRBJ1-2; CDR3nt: TGTGCCAGCGCCGGCAGGGGGGCACCTTCCTATGGCTACACCTTC; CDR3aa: CASAGRGAPSYGYTF
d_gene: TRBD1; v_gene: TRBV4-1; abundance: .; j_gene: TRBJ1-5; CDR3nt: TGCGCCAGCAGCCAAGTACAGGGGCAATGGCCCCAGCATTTT; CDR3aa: CASSQVQGQWPQHF
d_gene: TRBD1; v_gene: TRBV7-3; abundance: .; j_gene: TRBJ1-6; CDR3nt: TGTGCCAGCAGTTTAGATGGGACAGGATATTCACCCCTCCACTTT; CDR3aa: CASSLDGTGYSPLHF
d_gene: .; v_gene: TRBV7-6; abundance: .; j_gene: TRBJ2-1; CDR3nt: TGTGCCAGCAGCTTATCGGCAGAGGTCAGGGGACCCTACAATGAGCAGTTCTTC; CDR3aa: CASSLSAEVRGPYNEQFF
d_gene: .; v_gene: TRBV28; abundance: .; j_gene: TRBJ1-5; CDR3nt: TGTGCCAACGGAGGGGAGGGCAATCAGCCCCAGCATTTT; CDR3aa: CANGGEGNQPQHF
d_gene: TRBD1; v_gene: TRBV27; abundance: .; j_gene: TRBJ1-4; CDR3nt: TGTGCCAGCAGTTTACGGACAGGGGGGGCCGAAAAACTGTTTTTT; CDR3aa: CASSLRTGGAEKLFF
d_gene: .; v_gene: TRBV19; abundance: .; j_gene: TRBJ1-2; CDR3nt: TGTGCCAGTAGTTCAGGAGGTTATGGCTACACCTTC; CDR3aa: CASSSGGYGYTF
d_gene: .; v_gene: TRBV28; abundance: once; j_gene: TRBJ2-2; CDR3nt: TGTGCCAGCAGGTTAACCATAACGAACACCGGGGAGCTGTTTTTT; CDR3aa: CASRLTITNTGELFF
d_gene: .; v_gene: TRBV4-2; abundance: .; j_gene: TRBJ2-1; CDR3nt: TGTGCCAGCAGCCAAGATCAAACTAAGCAGTTCTTC; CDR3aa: CASSQDQTKQFF